Listed here are 12 T cell receptor beta chains from one sample, sequenced in a study of beta chain features in type 1 diabetes. Investigators reverse transcribed all isolated RNA, so they sequenced expressed TCRB transcripts. Assay: immunoSEQ multiplex PCR; the TCRdb copy retains only in-frame clones and omits some. The sample shows fewer than 400,000 clones, around 9.7% of them seen only once. Study-wide findings and caveats: People with Type 1 diabetes carried modestly yet significantly shorter TCRB CDR3s in all four CD4+ subsets.

What these receptors recognize is not known. Sequences were obtained from central memory CD4+ T cells from blood. The receptor source for this set is a man aged 25-45 years with type 1 diabetes.

V and J are TRBV6-5 and TRBJ2-5; possibly TRBD2 for D (6 bases). The CDR3 is 14 amino acids. Germline V lookup: CDR1 MNHEY, CDR2 SVGAGI. V lost 5 bases, J lost 5 bases, and 15 bases lay in between. Here the CDR3 DNA reads TGTGCCAGCAGTCCCCGACTAGGCAGCGAGACCCAGTACTTC. Translating gives CASSPRLGSETQYF.

The V gene is TRBV29-1, the J gene TRBJ2-3; weak D call: TRBD2 (6 bases). V was pared by 3 bases and J by 1 base, with 11 bases between. Looked up from germline, CDR1 is SQVTM and CDR2 is ANQGSEA. CDR3 size: 14 residues. CDR3 sequence: CSVDRTGGTDTQYF. Written as DNA, the CDR3 is TGCAGCGTTGACAGGACGGGAGGCACAGATACGCAGTATTTT.

The gene calls are TRBV2 and TRBJ2-2, with 7 bases that match TRBD1. The CDR3 consists of 15 residues. Unmatched junction bases numbered 7, after V lost 7 bases and J lost 2 bases. Germline CDR1 and CDR2: SNHLY and FYNNEI. The CDR3, as DNA: TGTGCCAGCAAGGGCGACAGGGTAAACACCGGGGAGCTGTTTTTT. This sequence encodes CASKGDRVNTGELFF.

This clone occurred a few times. The chain carries TRBV5-4 and TRBJ2-2; a weak D match, TRBD1 (5 bases). Germline values: CDR1 SGHNT, CDR2 YYREEE (reference sequence). The CDR3 has 13 residues. The V end was cut by 8 bases, the J end by 0 bases, with 8 bases between. The CDR3 protein is CARRQTNTGELFF. CDR3 coding DNA: TGTGCCAGAAGACAGACGAACACCGGGGAGCTGTTTTTT.

This clone was detected ten times or more. The chain is built from TRBV28 and TRBJ1-2; no definite D call. The ends were cut back, 6 bases at V and 7 bases at J, with 15 bases in the middle. The CDR3 sequence is 13 residues long. Germline V gene lookup returns CDR1 MDHEN and CDR2 SYDVKM. CDR3 nucleotide sequence: TGTGCCAGCAGAACCGAGGGCATGAGTGGCTACACCTTC. Its protein is CASRTEGMSGYTF.

The chain uses TRBV29-1 and TRBJ2-3, with TRBD2 identical over 7 bases. Germline V gene lookup returns CDR1 SQVTM and CDR2 ANQGSEA. The CDR3 extends over 13 amino acids. The CDR3 here is CSLREGVGDTQYF. The CDR3 DNA is TGCAGTCTTAGGGAGGGTGTGGGAGATACGCAGTATTTT.

This clone was observed at least ten times. V and J are TRBV7-2 and TRBJ1-1; D not resolved. This CDR3 is 14 amino acids long. V was trimmed by 5 bases and J by 6 bases, leaving 16 bases between them. Germline values: CDR1 SGHTA, CDR2 FQGNSA. The CDR3 here is CASSTAGLLAEAFF. The CDR3 nucleotides are TGTGCCAGCAGCACGGCCGGGCTATTGGCTGAAGCTTTCTTT. Full variable domain (rest looked up from reference TRBV7-2 and TRBJ1-1): GAGVSQSPSNKVTEKGKDVELRCDPISGHTALYWYRQSLGQGLEFLIYFQGNSAPDKSGLPSDRFSAERTGGSVSTLTIQRTQQEDSAVYLCASSTAGLLAEAFFGQGTRLTVV.

This clone was observed a few times. The chain is built from TRBV6-5 and TRBJ1-1; the match to TRBD1 covers 7 bases. CDR3 length: 12 amino acids. Per germline, CDR1 MNHEY and CDR2 SVGAGI. The ends lost 6 bases at V and 6 bases at J; junction bases unmatched: 4. This CDR3 is CASRTTGSEAFF. The CDR3 DNA sequence: TGTGCCAGCAGGACGACAGGGTCTGAAGCTTTCTTT.

This clone was observed a handful of times. This chain uses TRBV29-1 with TRBJ2-3; D remains ambiguous. CDR1 and CDR2 (germline): SQVTM, ANQGSEA. This CDR3 has 11 residues. V lost 4 bases and J 6 bases, leaving 8 bases between the germline ends. The CDR3 nucleotides read TGCAGCGTTGGGGCCTTGGATACGCAGTATTTT. It yields the protein CSVGALDTQYF.

V and J are TRBV5-1 and TRBJ2-7; a weak D match, TRBD1 (5 bases). The length of the CDR3 is 15 residues. In germline, CDR1 is SGHRS, CDR2 YFSETQ. Deletions cut 0 bases from V and 6 bases from J, with 16 bases between. CDR3 region: CASSLGVAREGEQYF. The CDR3 nucleotides are TGCGCCAGCAGCTTGGGCGTGGCCAGGGAAGGCGAGCAGTACTTC.

This clone occurred a few times. The chain combines TRBV6-6 with TRBJ2-3; 10 positions agree with TRBD2. The CDR3 extends over 16 amino acids. Per germline, CDR1 MNHNY and CDR2 SVGAGI (reference sequence). V gave up 4 bases and J gave up 2 bases; unmatched junction bases: 6. In nucleotides, the CDR3 is TGTGCCAGCAGTTGGACTAGCGGAACCTCCACAGATACGCAGTATTTT. Protein sequence: CASSWTSGTSTDTQYF.

This clone was seen a handful of times. This chain uses TRBV6-5 with TRBJ1-1, with D hard to call. CDR3 length equals 12 residues. From germline, CDR1 is MNHEY and CDR2 SVGAGI. Trimming cost V 0 bases and J 8 bases, with 7 bases left between them. The CDR3 sequence is CASSYSGVEAFF. The CDR3 DNA follows: TGTGCCAGCAGTTACTCCGGCGTAGAAGCTTTCTTT.